The 14 T cell receptor beta chains given below trace back to one sample, sequenced in a study of cytomegalovirus exposure and HLA in healthy donors. The PCR employed 60 Vbeta primers together with 13 Jbeta primers. Sequencing was performed with immunoSEQ multiplex PCR; in TCRdb, only in-frame clones are kept and a portion is missing. Here the sample spans around 120,000 clones, 80% being singletons. Input material: PBMCs. These receptors were collected from a female donor in good health and CMV-seropositive.

The chain recombines TRBV27 with TRBJ1-2; D is possibly TRBD1 (6 bases). Trimming removed 4 bases at V and 1 base at J, with 13 bases between. CDR3 length: 15 residues. CDR1 and CDR2 (germline): MNHEY, SMNVEV (reference sequence). As DNA, the CDR3 is TGTGCCAGCAGTTCAACCCAGGGGTTTAACTATGGCTACACCTTC. The encoded protein is CASSSTQGFNYGYTF.

The chain combines TRBV27 with TRBJ1-4; the D is unclear. This CDR3 has 13 amino acids. Trimming stripped 5 bases from V and 5 bases from J, with 9 bases between. Per the germline V gene, CDR1 is MNHEY and CDR2 is SMNVEV (reference sequence). The CDR3 DNA follows: TGTGCCAGCAGTACGCTCAGGAATGAAAAACTGTTTTTT. As protein: CASSTLRNEKLFF.

This chain's CDR3 is CASSLGQGTEAFF. The DNA for the CDR3 is TGTGCCAGCAGCTTAGGACAGGGGACGGAAGCTTTCTTT. This chain connects TRBV11-2 to TRBJ1-1, with TRBD1 identical over 8 bases. This CDR3 contains 13 residues. The J segment lost 8 bases and the V segment lost 1 base, leaving 3 bases of the junction unmatched. Germline V gives CDR1 SGHAT, CDR2 FQNNGV.

This sequence joins TRBV19 and TRBJ2-1, with 7 nucleotides matching TRBD1. The germline CDR1 and CDR2 sequences are LNHDA and SQIVND (reference sequence). V was pared by 3 bases and J by 0 bases, with 2 bases of the junction left unmatched. The CDR3 is 15 residues long. CDR3 nucleotides: TGTGCCAGTAGTATGACAGGGAGCTCCTACAATGAGCAGTTCTTC. Protein sequence: CASSMTGSSYNEQFF.

This sequence joins TRBV5-1 and TRBJ2-7; TRBD1 matches at 9 bases. With 1 base clipped from V and 6 bases from J, the junction kept 8 bases outside the gene matches. Germline V gene lookup returns CDR1 SGHRS and CDR2 YFSETQ. This CDR3 region has 15 residues. CDR3 residues: CASSLSWGQGGEQYF. CDR3 nucleotide sequence: TGCGCCAGCAGCTTGTCGTGGGGACAGGGAGGCGAGCAGTACTTC.

CDR3 coding DNA: TGTGCCAGCAGTTCCCCGGGTCTCGCAGATACGCAGTATTTT. Translation gives CASSSPGLADTQYF. The chain recombines TRBV27 with TRBJ2-3; D not certain. Trimming removed 4 bases from V and 4 bases from J, with 12 bases in between. This CDR3 is 14 amino acids long. Germline V gives CDR1 MNHEY, CDR2 SMNVEV (reference sequence).

The CDR3 sequence is CASSPKTRRERGYTF. DNA for the CDR3: TGTGCCAGCAGCCCCAAGACGCGCCGGGAGCGTGGCTACACCTTC. This chain joins TRBV5-4 and TRBJ1-2, with D hard to call. The germline V gene has CDR1 SGHNT and CDR2 YYREEE (reference sequence). V was pared by 4 bases and J by 7 bases, with 20 bases between. The CDR3 is made up of 15 amino acids.

V is TRBV28 and J is TRBJ1-6; tentative D call: TRBD1 (5 bases). This CDR3 comprises 14 residues. Germline V lookup: CDR1 MDHEN, CDR2 SYDVKM. V shed 3 bases and J shed 9 bases, with 12 bases lying between them. This CDR3 reads CASSFGQGSSPLHF. The DNA of the CDR3 is TGTGCCAGCAGTTTCGGGCAGGGCAGTTCACCCCTCCACTTT.

This sequence joins TRBV30 and TRBJ1-6, with D hard to call. The V gene's germline CDR1 is GTSNPN and CDR2 SVGIG (reference sequence). The CDR3 contains 15 residues. The V and J ends lost 3 bases and 10 bases respectively, with 19 bases between them. CDR3 residues: CAWRRQEVADSPLHF. CDR3 nucleotides: TGTGCCTGGAGGAGGCAAGAAGTCGCTGACTCACCCCTCCACTTT. Using reference TRBV30 and TRBJ1-6 for the parts outside the CDR3, the full variable domain is SQTIHQWPATLVQPVGSPLSLECTVEGTSNPNLYWYRQAAGRGLQLLFYSVGIGQISSEVPQNLSASRPQDRQFILSSKKLLLSDSGFYLCAWRRQEVADSPLHFGNGTRLTVT.

J is TRBJ1-5 and V is TRBV7-2; D is unclear. CDR1 and CDR2 (germline): SGHTA, FQGNSA. With 2 bases removed from V and 3 bases from J, the gap between germline ends came to 8 bases. This CDR3 has 14 residues. In nucleotides, the CDR3 is TGTGCCAGCAGCTTATATAACACCAATCAGCCCCAGCATTTT. It specifies CASSLYNTNQPQHF.

The chain combines TRBV18 with TRBJ2-1, with 7 bases that match TRBD2. This CDR3 contains 16 residues. Germline lookup yields CDR1 KGHSH and CDR2 LQKENI. Trimming at V came to 2 bases and at J to 6 bases, leaving 10 bases not matched to a gene. In DNA form, the CDR3 reads TGTGCCAGCTCACCAGAACTAGCGACGGACCTCAATGAGCAGTTCTTC. Translating it yields CASSPELATDLNEQFF.

This chain uses TRBV5-4 with TRBJ2-3; weak D call: TRBD1 (6 bases). CDR1 SGHNT and CDR2 YYREEE come from the germline V gene (reference sequence). CDR3 size: 15 residues. The V and J ends lost 0 bases and 0 bases respectively, with 8 bases between them. The CDR3 DNA reads TGTGCCAGCAGCTTGGTTGGGACAAGCACAGATACGCAGTATTTT. Its protein product is CASSLVGTSTDTQYF.

V is TRBV6-1 and J is TRBJ1-6, with D unresolved. CDR1 MNHNS and CDR2 SASEGT come from the germline V gene. With 0 bases removed from V and 17 bases from J, the gap between germline ends came to 14 bases. This CDR3 contains 13 residues. Written as DNA, the CDR3 is TGTGCCAGCAGTGAAGCCGGGAGACTGGGGATCCACTTT. This sequence encodes CASSEAGRLGIHF.

This clone appeared a few times. The chain employs TRBV18 and TRBJ1-1; TRBD1 might be the D (5 bases). The germline gives CDR1 KGHSH, CDR2 LQKENI. The V gene lost 3 bases and the J gene lost 1 base, with 12 bases spanning the gap. This CDR3 is 15 amino acids long. The CDR3 loop is CASSPLGARNTEAFF. The CDR3 DNA follows: TGTGCCAGCTCACCGTTAGGGGCCAGGAACACTGAAGCTTTCTTT.